The TCR beta chain under discussion was sequenced for a study of OX40 agonist ivuxolimab in advanced cancers. Germline V lookup: CDR1 SGHTA, CDR2 FQGNSA. CDR3 length equals 13 residues. V lost 1 base, J lost 4 bases, and 5 bases lay in between. Repertoires were generated with immunoSEQ multiplex PCR, while TCRdb's copy carries only in-frame clones and drops some. The sample consists of some 69,000 clones, 80% of them appearing once. Blood got drawn at baseline, again on cycle 4 day 1, and then on cycle 7 day 1. The clonotype comes from an adult with an advanced solid tumor such as melanoma, head and neck, liver or kidney cancer. The source material was CD4+ or CD8+ T cells sorted from blood, sampled in a trial of the OX40 agonist ivuxolimab. The V gene is TRBV7-2, the J gene TRBJ2-1, with D uncertain. In nucleotides, the CDR3 is TGTGCCAGCAGCTTAGGACCATACAATGAGCAGTTCTTC. Its protein product is CASSLGPYNEQFF.